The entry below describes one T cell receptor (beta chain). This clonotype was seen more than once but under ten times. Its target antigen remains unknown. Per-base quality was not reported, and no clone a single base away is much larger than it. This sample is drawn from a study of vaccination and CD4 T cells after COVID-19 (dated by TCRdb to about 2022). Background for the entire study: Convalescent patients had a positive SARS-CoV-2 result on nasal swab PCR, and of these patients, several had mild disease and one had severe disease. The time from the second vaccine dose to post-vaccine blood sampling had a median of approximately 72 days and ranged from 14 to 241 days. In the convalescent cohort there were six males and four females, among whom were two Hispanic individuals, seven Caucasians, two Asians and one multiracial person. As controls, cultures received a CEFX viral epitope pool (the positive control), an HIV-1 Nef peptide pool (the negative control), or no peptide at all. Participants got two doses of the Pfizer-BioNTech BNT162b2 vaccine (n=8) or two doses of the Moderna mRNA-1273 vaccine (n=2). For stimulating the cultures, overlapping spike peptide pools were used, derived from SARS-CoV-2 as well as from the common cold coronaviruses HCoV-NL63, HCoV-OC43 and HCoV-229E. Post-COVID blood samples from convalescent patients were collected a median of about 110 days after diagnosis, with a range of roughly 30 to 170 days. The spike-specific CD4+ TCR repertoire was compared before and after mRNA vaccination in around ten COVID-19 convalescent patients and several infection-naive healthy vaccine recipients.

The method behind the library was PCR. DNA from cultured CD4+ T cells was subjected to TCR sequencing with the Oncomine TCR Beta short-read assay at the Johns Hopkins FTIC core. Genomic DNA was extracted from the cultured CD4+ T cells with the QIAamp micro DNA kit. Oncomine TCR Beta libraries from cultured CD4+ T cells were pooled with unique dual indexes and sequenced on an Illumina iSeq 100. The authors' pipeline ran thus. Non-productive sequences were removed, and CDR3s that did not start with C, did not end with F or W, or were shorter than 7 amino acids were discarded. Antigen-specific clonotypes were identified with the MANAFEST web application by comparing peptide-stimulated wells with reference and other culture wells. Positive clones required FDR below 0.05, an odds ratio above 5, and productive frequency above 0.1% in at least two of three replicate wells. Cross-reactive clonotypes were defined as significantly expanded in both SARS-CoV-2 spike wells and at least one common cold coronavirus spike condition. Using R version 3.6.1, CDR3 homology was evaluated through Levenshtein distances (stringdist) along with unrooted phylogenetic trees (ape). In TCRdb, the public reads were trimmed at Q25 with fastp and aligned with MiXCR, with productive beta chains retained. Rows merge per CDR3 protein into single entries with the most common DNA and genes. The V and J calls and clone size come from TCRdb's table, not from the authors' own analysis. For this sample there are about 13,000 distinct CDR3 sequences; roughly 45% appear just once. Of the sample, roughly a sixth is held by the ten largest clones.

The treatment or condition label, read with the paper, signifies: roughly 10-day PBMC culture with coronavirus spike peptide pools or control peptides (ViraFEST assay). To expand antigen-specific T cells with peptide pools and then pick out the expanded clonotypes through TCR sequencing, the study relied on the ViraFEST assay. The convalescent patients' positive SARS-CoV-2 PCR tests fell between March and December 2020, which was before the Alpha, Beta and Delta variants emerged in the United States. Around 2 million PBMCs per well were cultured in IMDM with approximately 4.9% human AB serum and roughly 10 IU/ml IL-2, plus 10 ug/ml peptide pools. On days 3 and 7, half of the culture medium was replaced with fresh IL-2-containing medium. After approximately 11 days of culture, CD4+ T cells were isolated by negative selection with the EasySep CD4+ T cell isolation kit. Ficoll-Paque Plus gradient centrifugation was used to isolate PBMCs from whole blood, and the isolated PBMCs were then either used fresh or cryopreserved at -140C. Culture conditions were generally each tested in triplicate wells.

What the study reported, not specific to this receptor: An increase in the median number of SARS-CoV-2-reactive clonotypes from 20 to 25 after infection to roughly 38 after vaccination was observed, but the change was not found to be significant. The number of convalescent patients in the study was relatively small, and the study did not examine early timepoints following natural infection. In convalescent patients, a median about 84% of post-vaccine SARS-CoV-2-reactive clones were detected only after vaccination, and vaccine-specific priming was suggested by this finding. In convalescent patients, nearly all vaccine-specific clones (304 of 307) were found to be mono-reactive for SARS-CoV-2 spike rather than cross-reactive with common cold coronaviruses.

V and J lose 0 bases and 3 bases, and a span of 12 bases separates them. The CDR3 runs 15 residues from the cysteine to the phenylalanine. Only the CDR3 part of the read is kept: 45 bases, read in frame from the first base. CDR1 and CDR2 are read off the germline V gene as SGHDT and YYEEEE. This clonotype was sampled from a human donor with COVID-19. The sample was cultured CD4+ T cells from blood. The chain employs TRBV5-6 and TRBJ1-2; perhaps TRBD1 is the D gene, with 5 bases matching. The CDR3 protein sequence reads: CASSLVAVRDYGYTF. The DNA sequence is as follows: TGTGCCAGCAGCTTGGTAGCAGTCAGGGACTATGGCTACACCTTC.